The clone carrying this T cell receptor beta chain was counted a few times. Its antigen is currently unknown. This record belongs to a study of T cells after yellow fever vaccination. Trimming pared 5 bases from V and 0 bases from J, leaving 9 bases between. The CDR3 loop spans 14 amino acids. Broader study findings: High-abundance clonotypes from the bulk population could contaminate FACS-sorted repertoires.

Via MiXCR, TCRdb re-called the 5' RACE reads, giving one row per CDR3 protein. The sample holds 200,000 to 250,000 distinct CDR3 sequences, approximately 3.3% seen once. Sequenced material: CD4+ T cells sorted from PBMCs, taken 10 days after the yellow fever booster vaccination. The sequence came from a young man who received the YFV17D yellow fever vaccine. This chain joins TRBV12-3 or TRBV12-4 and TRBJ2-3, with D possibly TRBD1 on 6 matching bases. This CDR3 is CASSVQGSTDTQYF. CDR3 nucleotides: TGTGCCAGCAGTGTCCAGGGGAGCACAGATACGCAGTATTTT.